The clone carrying this T cell receptor beta chain was counted between two and nine times. The sample comes from a study of beta chain features in type 1 diabetes. What was sequenced were expressed TCRB transcripts, since all of the isolated RNA had been reverse transcribed. Method: immunoSEQ multiplex PCR; TCRdb's copy keeps in-frame clones and lacks some. The sample has about 370,000 clones; around 16% are singletons. Germline lookup yields CDR1 SGHDN and CDR2 FVKESK. This CDR3 contains 12 residues. V lost 6 bases and J lost 7; bases outside the gene matches: 4. The chain recombines TRBV14 with TRBJ1-2, with 8 bases that match TRBD1. This receptor was taken from a woman aged 18-30 years in good health. Sequencing was carried out using naive CD4+ T cells from blood. The CDR3 DNA is TGTGCCAGCAGACCAGGGGGCAGTGGCTACACCTTC. Residues: CASRPGGSGYTF.